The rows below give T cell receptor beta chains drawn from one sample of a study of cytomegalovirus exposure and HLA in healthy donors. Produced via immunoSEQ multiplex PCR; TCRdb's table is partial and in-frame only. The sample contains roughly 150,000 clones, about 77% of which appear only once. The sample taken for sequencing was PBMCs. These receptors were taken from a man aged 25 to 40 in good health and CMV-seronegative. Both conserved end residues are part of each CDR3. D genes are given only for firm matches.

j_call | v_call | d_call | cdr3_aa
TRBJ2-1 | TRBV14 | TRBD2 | CASSPHPGLAVYNEQFF
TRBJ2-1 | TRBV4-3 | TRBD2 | CASSQGLAVPYNEQFF
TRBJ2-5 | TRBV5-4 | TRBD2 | CASSLGLAGDVRETQYF
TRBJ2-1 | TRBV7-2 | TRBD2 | CASSPRTSAYNEQFF
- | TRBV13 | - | CASSILQGFVHEQYF
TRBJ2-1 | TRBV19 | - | CASSIDRAGYNEQFF
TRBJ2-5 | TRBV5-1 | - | CASSPLGRQETQYF
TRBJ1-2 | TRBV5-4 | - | CASSLGRELGDGYTF
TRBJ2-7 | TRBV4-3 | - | CASSQEAGRHGEQYF
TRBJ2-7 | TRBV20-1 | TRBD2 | CSGGGTYEQYF
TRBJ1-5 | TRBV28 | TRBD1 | CASSSSGQGALQPQHF
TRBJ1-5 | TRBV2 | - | CAGRRGLNQPQHF
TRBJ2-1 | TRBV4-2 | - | CASSQDQPQGSYNEQFF
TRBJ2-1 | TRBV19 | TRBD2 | CASSVLAGGLNEQFF
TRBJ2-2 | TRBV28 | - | CASSFLGATGELFF
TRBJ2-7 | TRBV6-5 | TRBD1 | CASMVDRGSYEQYF
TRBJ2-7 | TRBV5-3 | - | CASRRLGCGYEQYF
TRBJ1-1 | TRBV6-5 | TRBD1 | CASSSGTGSNTEAFF
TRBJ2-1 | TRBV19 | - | CASSIGPSSNEQFF
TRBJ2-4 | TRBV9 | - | CASSQAGQGIQYF
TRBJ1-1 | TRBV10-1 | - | CASSESFAGKNTEAFF
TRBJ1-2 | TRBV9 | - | CASSAYTLGDGYTF
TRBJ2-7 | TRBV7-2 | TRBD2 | CASSISGGEKYYEQYF
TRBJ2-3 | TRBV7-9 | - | CASSYAYTVLQDTQYF
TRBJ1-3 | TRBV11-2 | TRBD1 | CASSFNKGAISGNTIYF
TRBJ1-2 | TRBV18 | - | CASSPYHQGPYGYTF
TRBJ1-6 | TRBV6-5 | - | CASSYSIQRLGSLHF
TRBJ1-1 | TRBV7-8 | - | CASSQSSPRNTEAFF
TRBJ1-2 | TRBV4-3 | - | CASSPRDKANYGYTF
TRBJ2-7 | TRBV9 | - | CASSVNTEKTYEQYF
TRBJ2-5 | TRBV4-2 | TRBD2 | CASSQEERLAEETQYF